These 15 T cell receptor beta chains came from one sample sequenced in a study of cytotoxic CD8 clonotypes in ibrutinib-treated CLL. Measured with immunoSEQ multiplex PCR; TCRdb has only the in-frame clones, and not every one. The sample records 150,000 to 200,000 clones, over 75% being singletons. The specimen comprised PBMCs, sampled at disease progression, from a patient treated with ibrutinib. Source of these receptors: a human donor with chronic lymphocytic leukemia.

The gene calls are TRBV5-4 and TRBJ2-1; tentatively, D is TRBD2 (6 bases). This CDR3 has 17 residues. Looked up from germline, CDR1 is SGHNT and CDR2 is YYREEE (reference sequence). V was cut by 0 bases and J by 5 bases, with 18 bases left in between. The chain's CDR3 is CASSLDLGNSGNNEQFF. The CDR3 bases are TGTGCCAGCAGCTTGGATTTAGGGAATAGCGGCAACAATGAGCAGTTCTTC.

This chain connects TRBV1 to TRBJ2-7; the table's D call, TRBD2, has no DNA check behind it. TRBV1 is a known pseudogene. The CDR3 has 16 amino acids. The CDR3 bases are TGCACCAGCAGCCATCCCGGGACTAGCGGATATTACGAGCAGTACTTC. This translates into CTSSHPGTSGYYEQYF.

This clone appeared once. The chain combines TRBV25-1 with TRBJ2-1; perhaps TRBD2 as D (5 bases). V dropped 5 bases and J dropped 0 bases, with 14 bases sitting between them. The CDR3 has 16 amino acids. Germline V CDR1 and CDR2: MGHDK, SYGVNS. CDR3 bases: TGTGCCAGCAGTTCAGCGGCCTGGAGCTCCTACAATGAGCAGTTCTTC. Protein product: CASSSAAWSSYNEQFF.

The chain is built from TRBV11-3 and TRBJ2-1; 8 nucleotides match TRBD1. The CDR3 contains 14 residues. After removal of 1 base from V and 7 bases from J, the junction contained 3 bases not matched to a gene. CDR1 is SGHNT, CDR2 YENEEA, per germline. CDR3 nucleotide sequence: TGTGCCAGCAGCTTAGGTCAGGGGGCAAATGAGCAGTTCTTC. Protein product: CASSLGQGANEQFF. The complete variable domain, with remaining parts taken from reference TRBV11-3 and TRBJ2-1, reads EAGVVQSPRYKIIEKKQPVAFWCNPISGHNTLYWYLQNLGQGPELLIRYENEEAVDDSQLPKDRFSAERLKGVDSTLKIQPAELGDSAVYLCASSLGQGANEQFFGPGTRLTVL.

This clone has only one observation. The gene calls are TRBV10-3 and TRBJ2-3; TRBD2 agrees at 13 bases. The CDR3 spans 16 residues. V gave up 8 bases and J gave up 5 bases; unmatched junction bases: 10. Germline assignment: CDR1 ENHRY and CDR2 SYGVKD. The CDR3 loop is CAIQSGLAGEIDTQYF. The CDR3 nucleotides read TGTGCCATCCAATCAGGACTAGCGGGAGAAATAGATACGCAGTATTTT.

This clone came up once. The chain has TRBV19 and TRBJ1-2; tentatively, D is TRBD1 (6 bases). Germline values: CDR1 LNHDA, CDR2 SQIVND (reference sequence). The CDR3 is made up of 13 amino acids. V lost 5 bases, J lost 3 bases, and 10 bases lay in between. CDR3 coding DNA: TGTGCCAGTAGTTCGACAGGCTACTATGGCTACACCTTC. Residues: CASSSTGYYGYTF.

Only one count was recorded for this clone. The V call is TRBV5-1, the J call TRBJ2-7, with D tentatively TRBD1 (5 bases). CDR3 length equals 14 residues. CDR1 is SGHRS and CDR2 is YFSETQ in the germline V gene. With 0 bases removed from V and 3 bases from J, the gap between germline ends came to 10 bases. CDR3 in amino acids: CASSLDRQGYEQYF. CDR3 DNA: TGCGCCAGCAGCTTGGATCGGCAGGGCTACGAGCAGTACTTC.

The chain carries TRBV19 and TRBJ2-3, with TRBD2 matching over 15 bases. The V gene end was trimmed by 3 bases and the J gene end by 5 bases; junction bases not matched to a gene: 6. The CDR3 has 17 amino acids. Germline V gene lookup returns CDR1 LNHDA and CDR2 SQIVND (reference sequence). The CDR3 sequence: CASSIRTSGRARDTQYF. The CDR3 DNA reads as TGTGCCAGTAGTATTCGGACTAGCGGGAGGGCCCGAGATACGCAGTATTTT.

The chain is built from TRBV9 and TRBJ2-6; D assignment may be TRBD1 or TRBD2 (5 bases each). The CDR3 covers 16 residues. Germline CDR1 and CDR2: SGDLS and YYNGEE. V was cut by 3 bases and J by 0 bases, with 10 bases left in between. The CDR3 DNA reads TGTGCCAGCAGCGGGGGGTTTTTCTCTGGGGCCAACGTCCTGACTTTC. Its protein is CASSGGFFSGANVLTF.

This chain links TRBV5-1 with TRBJ2-7; the match to TRBD1 covers 11 bases. This CDR3 is 15 amino acids long. After removal of 3 bases from V and 2 bases from J, the junction contained 4 bases not matched to a gene. Germline V gene sequence: CDR1 SGHRS, CDR2 YFSETQ. This CDR3 is CASSYGQGAAYEQYF. The CDR3 region has the DNA TGCGCCAGCAGCTATGGACAGGGGGCCGCCTACGAGCAGTACTTC. Supplemented by reference TRBV5-1 and TRBJ2-7, the full variable domain reads KAGVTQTPRYLIKTRGQQVTLSCSPISGHRSVSWYQQTPGQGLQFLFEYFSETQRNKGNFPGRFSGRQFSNSRSEMNVSTLELGDSALYLCASSYGQGAAYEQYFGPGTRLTVT.

The V and J genes are TRBV7-9 and TRBJ2-3; 9 bases map to TRBD1. Germline assignment: CDR1 SEHNR and CDR2 FQNEAQ (reference sequence). J lost 2 bases, V lost 4 bases, and 4 bases had no gene match. This CDR3 contains 15 residues. The chain's CDR3 is CASSSGTGITDTQYF. The CDR3 DNA reads as TGTGCCAGCAGCTCAGGGACAGGGATCACAGATACGCAGTATTTT.

The chain combines TRBV7-9 with TRBJ2-7, with 7 bases matching TRBD2. Losses at the gene ends were 1 base for V and 2 bases for J; bases not matched to a gene: 2. The CDR3 contains 14 residues. The germline gives CDR1 SEHNR, CDR2 FQNEAQ (reference sequence). The CDR3 spells CASSLVGRAYEQYF. The DNA of the CDR3 is TGTGCCAGCAGCTTAGTTGGGAGGGCCTACGAGCAGTACTTC.

This clone was found once. The gene calls are TRBV29-1 and TRBJ2-7; D gene uncertain. Per germline, CDR1 SQVTM and CDR2 ANQGSEA. V lost 7 bases to trimming and J lost 0 bases, with 10 bases between them. The CDR3 has 12 amino acids. Here the CDR3 reads CSGAFNSYEQYF. The CDR3 DNA reads as TGCAGCGGCGCCTTCAACTCCTACGAGCAGTACTTC.

V is TRBV6-6 and J is TRBJ2-2; TRBD1 aligns across 10 bases. Germline assignment: CDR1 MNHNY and CDR2 SVGAGI (reference sequence). Germline trimming cut 6 bases from V and 4 bases from J; bases unmatched to any gene: 5. CDR3 length: 15 residues. CDR3 residues: CASRTGGTGTGELFF. The CDR3 coding sequence is TGTGCCAGCAGGACAGGGGGCACGGGCACCGGGGAGCTGTTTTTT.

The chain is built from TRBV27 and TRBJ2-7; D might be TRBD1 (6 bases). The CDR3 consists of 16 residues. Trimming shortened V by 3 bases and J by 6 bases, and 21 bases separated the two germline ends. The germline V gene encodes CDR1 MNHEY and CDR2 SMNVEV (reference sequence). CDR3 DNA: TGTGCCAGCAGTTTGGACTCTTCCGGGACACACAGCGAGCAGTACTTC. It codes for CASSLDSSGTHSEQYF.